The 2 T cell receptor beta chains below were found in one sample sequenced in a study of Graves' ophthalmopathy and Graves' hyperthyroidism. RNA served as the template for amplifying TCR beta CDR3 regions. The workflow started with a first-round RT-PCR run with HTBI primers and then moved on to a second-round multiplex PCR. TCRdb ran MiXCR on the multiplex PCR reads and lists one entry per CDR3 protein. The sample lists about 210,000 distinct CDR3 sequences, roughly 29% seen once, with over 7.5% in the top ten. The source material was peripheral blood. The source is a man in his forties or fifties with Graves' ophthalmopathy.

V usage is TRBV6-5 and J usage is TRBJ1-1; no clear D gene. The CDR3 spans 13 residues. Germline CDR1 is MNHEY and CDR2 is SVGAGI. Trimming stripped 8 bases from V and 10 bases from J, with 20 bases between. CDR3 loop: CASRSHDRWRAFF. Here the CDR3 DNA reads TGTGCCAGCCGTTCCCACGACCGGTGGCGAGCTTTCTTT.

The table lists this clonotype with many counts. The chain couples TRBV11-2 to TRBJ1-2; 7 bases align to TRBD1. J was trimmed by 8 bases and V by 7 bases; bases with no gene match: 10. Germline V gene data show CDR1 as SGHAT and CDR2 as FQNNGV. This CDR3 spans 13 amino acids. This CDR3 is CASTPGTVKGYTF. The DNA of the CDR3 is TGTGCCAGCACCCCCGGGACAGTGAAAGGCTACACCTTC.